A selection of T cell receptor beta chains follows, all from one sample in a study of T cells in Graves' hyperthyroidism and ophthalmopathy. One entry per CDR3 protein results from TCRdb running MiXCR on the multiplex PCR reads. The sample includes nearly 600,000 distinct CDR3 sequences, about 15% of them seen just once. The sequenced sample was blood. These receptors all come from a woman under 40 with Graves' hyperthyroidism that later progressed to Graves' ophthalmopathy. Each CDR3 is given with its conserved first and last residue. The D gene is left open where the match is weak. Size is omitted from some rows. Given values are once, few, many or a class for expanded clones.

abundance	v_gene	j_gene	d_gene	CDR3nt	CDR3aa
few	TRBV5-1	TRBJ2-3	TRBD1	TGCGCCAGCAGCTCCGGGACAGAAAACACAGATACGCAGTATTTT	CASSSGTENTDTQYF
many	TRBV20-1	TRBJ2-7	NA	TGCAGTGCCACTGTTGGGAGCTCCTACGAGCAGTACTTC	CSATVGSSYEQYF
many	TRBV28	TRBJ1-6	NA	TGTGCCAGCAGTCAACCAACTTTAAATTCACCCCTCCACTTT	CASSQPTLNSPLHF
many	TRBV6-2/TRBV6-3	TRBJ2-7	NA	TGTGCCAGCGCCGAGACAGGCCTCTCCTACGAGCAGTACTTC	CASAETGLSYEQYF
NA	TRBV9	TRBJ2-4	NA	TGTGCCAGCAGCCCCCCTTCGGGTGGGTACATTCAGTACTTC	CASSPPSGGYIQYF
many	TRBV27	TRBJ1-1	NA	TGTGCCAGCAGTTTCGAAAGGAGGGGCACTGAAGCTTTCTTT	CASSFERRGTEAFF
many	TRBV2	TRBJ1-5	NA	TGTGCCAGCAGTGGGCTAAGCAATCAGCCCCAGCATTTT	CASSGLSNQPQHF
few	TRBV7-2	TRBJ2-1	NA	TGTGCCAGCAACTCGCCCGGGACTTCGGGCAATGAGCAGTTCTTC	CASNSPGTSGNEQFF
many	TRBV3-1	TRBJ2-3	TRBD2	TGTGCCAGCAGCCACGAGACTAGCGGGAGGACAGATACGCAGTATTTT	CASSHETSGRTDTQYF
many	TRBV6-2/TRBV6-3	TRBJ2-3	NA	TGTGCCAGCAGTTCCCCGCCGGTAAATACGCAGTATTTT	CASSSPPVNTQYF
NA	TRBV28	TRBJ2-5	NA	TGTGCCAGCAGTTTAGGGGGCGGAGTACAAGAGACCCGGTACTTC	CASSLGGGVQETRYF
many	TRBV2	TRBJ2-1	TRBD2	TGTGCCAGCAGTGAAGAACAAGCGGGAGGGCCAATAGACAATGAGCAGTTCTTC	CASSEEQAGGPIDNEQFF
many	TRBV15	TRBJ2-1	NA	TGTGCCACCAGCAGATCCCGACTGATTGCTTACAATGAGCAGTTCTTC	CATSRSRLIAYNEQFF
NA	TRBV3-1	TRBJ1-6	NA	TGTGCCAGCAGCCAACCTGGGGCAGGGAAACTTTCACCCCTCCACTTT	CASSQPGAGKLSPLHF
many	TRBV28	TRBJ1-6	TRBD1	TGTGCCAGCAGTTTTGCCAGGGGGCATGGGGGACCCCTCCACTTT	CASSFARGHGGPLHF
many	TRBV27	TRBJ2-5	TRBD2	TGTGCCAGCAGTTTATCGGCGGGGGGGAGAGAGACCCAGTACTTC	CASSLSAGGRETQYF
many	TRBV12-3/TRBV12-4	TRBJ2-3	TRBD1	TGTGCCAGCACCTTGGACAGGCAGGCAGATACGCAGTATTTT	CASTLDRQADTQYF
many	TRBV2	TRBJ2-3	NA	TGTGCCAGCACAGGGACAATGTACACAGATACGCAGTATTTT	CASTGTMYTDTQYF
NA	TRBV18	TRBJ1-3	NA	TGTGCCAGCTCCCCCGAGAGGGCTGGAAACACCATATATTTT	CASSPERAGNTIYF
NA	TRBV9	TRBJ1-2	NA	TGTGCCAGCAGCGTAGCGGAGGGGGTGGGATATGGCTACACCTTC	CASSVAEGVGYGYTF
few	TRBV28	TRBJ1-1	NA	TGTGCCAGTCCGGGAGGGGCAGGGAACACTGAAGCTTTCTTT	CASPGGAGNTEAFF
many	TRBV2	TRBJ2-3	TRBD2	TGTGCCGGCGGACTAGCGTCCACAGATACGCAGTATTTT	CAGGLASTDTQYF
few	TRBV2	TRBJ1-5	NA	TGTGCCAGCAGTGGGGGGTTTAGCCAGCCCCAGCATTTT	CASSGGFSQPQHF
many	TRBV7-3	TRBJ2-3	NA	TGTGCCAGCAGCTTAAGGGTAGCCCCAGATACGCAGTATTTT	CASSLRVAPDTQYF
NA	TRBV7-6	TRBJ2-5	NA	TGTGCCAGCACCCCGGGACGGAGAATTCAAGAGACCCAGTACTTC	CASTPGRRIQETQYF
few	TRBV14	TRBJ2-1	NA	TGTGCCAGCAGCCAGCAAAGGGGGGTGAACAATGAGCAGTTCTTC	CASSQQRGVNNEQFF
many	TRBV7-3	TRBJ1-6	TRBD1	TGTGCCAGCAGCCTAGGGACAGGCGCTTATAATTCACCCCTCCACTTT	CASSLGTGAYNSPLHF
few	TRBV11-2	TRBJ1-3	NA	TGTGCCAGCAGTTTAGACAGCTTTACTGGAAACACCATATATTTT	CASSLDSFTGNTIYF
many	TRBV7-2	TRBJ1-2	NA	TGTGCCAGCAGCCTGGGGACTCGCGGATACTATGGCTACACCTTC	CASSLGTRGYYGYTF
many	TRBV12-3/TRBV12-4	TRBJ2-5	NA	TGTGCCAGCAGTTTAGTTTCACGGTGGGATCACCAAGAGACCCAGTACTTC	CASSLVSRWDHQETQYF
many	TRBV27	TRBJ2-5	NA	TGTGCCAGCAGTTTCCAGGGCGGTACAGACCAAGAGACCCAGTACTTC	CASSFQGGTDQETQYF
many	TRBV12-3/TRBV12-4	TRBJ1-2	TRBD1	TGTGCCAGCAGTCAGGGACAGGACTATGGCTACACCTTC	CASSQGQDYGYTF
NA	TRBV20-1	TRBJ1-6	NA	TGCAGTGCTTTCAAAATGGGGGGGCAGCTGGTGAATTCACCCCTCCACTTT	CSAFKMGGQLVNSPLHF
many	TRBV27	TRBJ2-1	TRBD2	TGTGCCATTAATCCTAGCGGGAGTAGTAGAAATGAGCAGTTCTTC	CAINPSGSSRNEQFF
many	TRBV6-5	TRBJ1-2	TRBD1	TGTGCCAGCAGTTACTCCTACAGGGGCGGCGGCTACACCTTC	CASSYSYRGGGYTF
NA	TRBV6-2/TRBV6-3	TRBJ2-7	NA	TGTGCCAGCAGATCCAAAGGGGTACTCTACGAGCAGTACTTC	CASRSKGVLYEQYF
NA	TRBV9	TRBJ2-3	NA	TGTGCCAGCAGCCCTACCGCGGGCACAGATACGCAGTATTTT	CASSPTAGTDTQYF
few	TRBV25-1	TRBJ1-1	NA	TGTGCCAGCAGCGAAGGGACGGGAGGGGAAGCTTTCTTT	CASSEGTGGEAFF
many	TRBV30	TRBJ1-6	TRBD1	TGTGCCTGGAGCAGGACAGGGACGAATTCACCCCTCCACTTT	CAWSRTGTNSPLHF
NA	TRBV6-1	TRBJ1-4	TRBD1	TGTGCCAGCAGTATACAGGGGGCTAGGAATGAAAAACTGTTTTTT	CASSIQGARNEKLFF
many	TRBV20-1	TRBJ2-1	TRBD2	TGCAGTGCTAACGACTTAGCGGGAGGGACCAATGAGCAGTTCTTC	CSANDLAGGTNEQFF
NA	TRBV20-1	TRBJ1-2	NA	TGCAGTGCTAATCAGGGGACTGATGGCTACACCTTC	CSANQGTDGYTF
few	TRBV18	TRBJ2-4	NA	TGTGCCAGCTCACCTCCCCTGAGTGGAGCCAAAAACATTCAGTACTTC	CASSPPLSGAKNIQYF
once	TRBV20-1	TRBJ2-7	NA	TGCAGTGCTGTGACTTCCAGGGATCCCTCCTACGAGCAGTACTTC	CSAVTSRDPSYEQYF
many	TRBV6-1	TRBJ1-1	TRBD1	TGTGCCAGCAGACCCGGGACAGGGTGGACTGAAGCTTTCTTT	CASRPGTGWTEAFF
many	TRBV12-3/TRBV12-4	TRBJ1-2	TRBD1	TGTGCCAGCAGTTTTCCACAGGGGAATAACTATGGCTACACCTTC	CASSFPQGNNYGYTF
NA	TRBV19	TRBJ2-2	TRBD1	TGTGCCAGTAGGGGGCCAGGGGGCAACACCGGGGAGCTGTTTTTT	CASRGPGGNTGELFF